This paragraph reports one T cell receptor beta chain. Germline assignment: CDR1 KGHSH and CDR2 LQKENI. Trimming at V came to 3 bases and at J to 4 bases, leaving 14 bases not matched to a gene. This CDR3 region has 18 residues. This sample is part of a study of shared clonotypes between healthy human individuals. Repertoires were generated with immunoSEQ multiplex PCR, while TCRdb's copy carries only in-frame clones and drops some. The profile shows about 1.1 million clones, 60% to 85% of them singletons. Sequenced input: memory CD4+ T cells from PBMCs. Subset indicated: CD45RA-negative fraction. The chain uses TRBV18 and TRBJ2-5, with 10 bases lining up with TRBD2. This receptor was identified in a man aged 18 to 29 in good health. Some clones in this sample may be carry-over from other donors' samples. The CDR3, as DNA: TGTGCCAGCTCACCGGGGGCAGCGGGAGGGCCGATGGGAGAGACCCAGTACTTC. Amino acid sequence: CASSPGAAGGPMGETQYF.